A single sample is the source of the 27 T cell receptor beta chains below, sequenced in a study of beta chain features in type 1 diabetes. All of the isolated RNA was reverse transcribed, so expressed TCRB transcripts were sequenced. Repertoires were generated with immunoSEQ multiplex PCR, while TCRdb's copy carries only in-frame clones and drops some. This sample has roughly 450,000 clones, with around 13% found just once. The sequenced sample was naive CD4+ T cells from blood. The receptor source for this set is a young man in good health.

The chain uses TRBV6-6 and TRBJ2-1; unclear D gene. The CDR3 extends over 11 amino acids. V lost 6 bases to trimming and J lost 11 bases, with 11 bases between them. CDR1 and CDR2 from the germline V gene are MNHNY and SVGAGI (reference sequence). This CDR3 is CASRHNEQQFF. Here the CDR3 DNA reads TGTGCCAGCAGGCATAATGAGCAGCAGTTCTTC.

This chain links TRBV29-1 with TRBJ1-2; D unclear. The length of the CDR3 is 13 residues. V dropped 4 bases and J dropped 2 bases, with 11 bases sitting between them. CDR1 and CDR2 (germline): SQVTM, ANQGSEA. The CDR3 protein is CSVGDDGNYGYTF. In DNA, the CDR3 is TGCAGCGTTGGAGATGACGGCAACTATGGCTACACCTTC.

The table lists this clone with many counts. This chain joins TRBV10-3 and TRBJ2-3; 11 bases agree with TRBD2. Germline-derived CDR1 and CDR2 are ENHRY and SYGVKD. V gave up 7 bases and J gave up 10 bases; unmatched junction bases: 13. The CDR3 runs to 15 residues. CDR3 sequence (DNA): TGTGCCATCACGATGGGACTAGCGGCTCCTGGTCCGCAGTATTTT. Its translation: CAITMGLAAPGPQYF.

The chain combines TRBV25-1 with TRBJ2-3, with D unclear. CDR1 is MGHDK, CDR2 SYGVNS, per germline. The CDR3 runs to 13 residues. Trimming stripped 1 base from V and 7 bases from J, with 9 bases between. This CDR3 reads CASSEFDRYTQYF. The CDR3 nucleotides read TGTGCCAGCAGTGAATTTGACCGCTATACGCAGTATTTT.

This chain joins TRBV27 and TRBJ2-6, with 8 positions matching TRBD1. With 5 bases clipped from V and 0 bases from J, the junction kept 15 bases outside the gene matches. The CDR3 covers 20 residues. Germline lookup yields CDR1 MNHEY and CDR2 SMNVEV (reference sequence). As DNA, the CDR3 is TGTGCCAGCAGTCCTCGTCAGGGGGCCCCAAAAGCCTCTGGGGCCAACGTCCTGACTTTC. It translates to CASSPRQGAPKASGANVLTF.

Concerning this clone itself: Other DNA sequences in this specimen translate into the identical CDR3. The J gene is TRBJ2-5, the V gene TRBV30; D gene unclear. V gave up 0 bases and J gave up 1 base, with 3 bases separating them. CDR1 and CDR2 (germline): GTSNPN, SVGIG (reference sequence). The CDR3 has 12 residues. DNA for the CDR3: TGTGCCTGGAGTGTAGGCCAAGAGACCCAGTACTTC. Protein product: CAWSVGQETQYF.

This clone has a handful of counts. This chain joins TRBV20-1 and TRBJ1-2; maybe TRBD1 (5 bases). Deletions cut 6 bases from V and 8 bases from J, with 10 bases between. Germline V gene lookup returns CDR1 DFQATT and CDR2 SNEGSKA (reference sequence). The CDR3 has 10 amino acids. This CDR3 reads CSAQRGGYTF. CDR3 coding DNA: TGCAGTGCCCAGAGGGGAGGCTACACCTTC.

The chain recombines TRBV29-1 with TRBJ2-1; D perhaps matches TRBD2 (7 bases). Germline V gives CDR1 SQVTM, CDR2 ANQGSEA. The CDR3 totals 14 residues. V lost 7 bases and J 2 bases, leaving 15 bases between the germline ends. CDR3 DNA sequence: TGCAGCGCCGTGGGGGGGGCGACCTACAATGAGCAGTTCTTC. Translating it yields CSAVGGATYNEQFF.

V is TRBV5-1 and J is TRBJ2-1; D call uncertain. The germline V and J ends were trimmed by 4 bases and 10 bases, with 12 bases remaining between them. The CDR3 loop spans 12 amino acids. Per the germline V gene, CDR1 is SGHRS and CDR2 is YFSETQ. CDR3 loop: CASSQPSNEQFF. DNA of the CDR3: TGCGCCAGCAGCCAACCCAGTAACGAGCAGTTCTTC.

This clone has just a few counts. The CDR3 loop is CAIRSEYQETQYF. The CDR3 DNA sequence: TGTGCCATCAGATCAGAGTACCAAGAGACCCAGTACTTC. This sequence joins TRBV10-3 and TRBJ2-5; D not resolved. V shed 6 bases and J shed 0 bases, with 8 bases lying between them. CDR1 and CDR2 from the germline V gene are ENHRY and SYGVKD. The CDR3 spans 13 residues.

The J gene is TRBJ2-3, the V gene TRBV29-1; D is possibly TRBD2 (6 bases). Germline loops: CDR1 SQVTM, CDR2 ANQGSEA. V was cut by 4 bases and J by 4 bases, with 15 bases left in between. The CDR3 sequence is 14 residues long. The CDR3 sequence: CSVGITSPSDTQYF. The CDR3 DNA reads as TGCAGCGTTGGCATAACTAGCCCTTCAGATACGCAGTATTTT.

The table lists this clone with a few counts. This chain links TRBV5-1 with TRBJ2-1; 7 bases line up with TRBD2. Per the germline V gene, CDR1 is SGHRS and CDR2 is YFSETQ. This CDR3 has 13 amino acids. The ends lost 2 bases at V and 8 bases at J; junction bases unmatched: 4. In nucleotides, the CDR3 is TGCGCCAGCAGCTTTGTCCTAGCGGATGAGCAGTTCTTC. Encoded protein: CASSFVLADEQFF.

This clone was seen a single time. The chain combines TRBV10-3 with TRBJ2-2, with 7 bases matching TRBD1. CDR1 and CDR2 (germline): ENHRY, SYGVKD. The ends lost 4 bases at V and 6 bases at J; junction bases unmatched: 5. The CDR3 has 14 amino acids. The CDR3 protein is CAISASTGPGELFF. Here the CDR3 DNA reads TGTGCCATCAGTGCATCGACAGGGCCCGGGGAGCTGTTTTTT.

This clone came up a few times. The chain has TRBV10-3 and TRBJ1-2; 9 positions match TRBD1. The J segment lost 7 bases and the V segment lost 3 bases, leaving 6 bases of the junction unmatched. Germline V lookup: CDR1 ENHRY, CDR2 SYGVKD. The CDR3 runs 14 residues. CDR3 DNA: TGTGCCATCAGTGATATGGGACAGGGTATTGGCTACACCTTC. Translated: CAISDMGQGIGYTF.

V is TRBV27 and J is TRBJ2-6; D is ambiguous. CDR1 and CDR2 (germline): MNHEY, SMNVEV (reference sequence). CDR3 size: 16 residues. The V end lost 2 bases, the J end lost 4 bases, and 12 bases lay between the germline ends. The CDR3, as DNA: TGTGCCAGCAGTTTAGCAGGCACGCACGGGGCCAACGTCCTGACTTTC. Its translation is CASSLAGTHGANVLTF. Together with reference TRBV27 and TRBJ2-6, the CDR3 gives the full variable domain: EAQVTQNPRYLITVTGKKLTVTCSQNMNHEYMSWYRQDPGLGLRQIYYSMNVEVTDKGDVPEGYKVSRKEKRNFPLILESPSPNQTSLYFCASSLAGTHGANVLTFGAGSRLTVL.

This clone has more than one count but fewer than ten. The chain couples TRBV27 to TRBJ1-4, with D hard to call. CDR1 is MNHEY and CDR2 is SMNVEV in the germline V gene (reference sequence). V dropped 5 bases and J dropped 8 bases, with 12 bases sitting between them. The CDR3 length is 13 residues. DNA of the CDR3: TGTGCCAGCAGTCCGCCAACACGGGAAAAACTGTTTTTT. Translating gives CASSPPTREKLFF.

This clone was seen only a few times. This chain links TRBV28 with TRBJ2-6; maybe TRBD1 (6 bases). V lost 4 bases and J lost 0, with 13 bases in between. CDR3 length: 17 residues. CDR1 MDHEN and CDR2 SYDVKM come from the germline V gene. The CDR3 bases are TGTGCCAGCAGTTGGGTATCCAGGGGCTCTGGGGCCAACGTCCTGACTTTC. It is translated as CASSWVSRGSGANVLTF.

The V call is TRBV7-2, the J call TRBJ2-3; D not resolved. The germline CDR1 and CDR2 sequences are SGHTA and FQGNSA. V was pared by 5 bases and J by 1 base, with 7 bases between. The CDR3 spans 13 residues. CDR3: CASSRTRTDTQYF. CDR3 sequence (DNA): TGTGCCAGCAGCCGTACTCGCACAGATACGCAGTATTTT.

This clone was recorded a few times. The chain joins TRBV29-1 to TRBJ1-1, with D unclear. V lost 5 bases to trimming and J lost 1 base, with 11 bases between them. The CDR3 is made up of 13 amino acids. CDR1 SQVTM and CDR2 ANQGSEA come from the germline V gene. The CDR3 is CSVLSWANTEAFF. DNA of the CDR3: TGCAGCGTTCTAAGCTGGGCGAACACTGAAGCTTTCTTT. The variable domain in full, completed from reference TRBV29-1 and TRBJ1-1, reads SAVISQKPSRDICQRGTSLTIQCQVDSQVTMMFWYRQQPGQSLTLIATANQGSEATYESGFVIDKFPISRPNLTFSTLTVSNMSPEDSSIYLCSVLSWANTEAFFGQGTRLTVV.

This clone was picked up a small number of times. V and J are TRBV11-2 and TRBJ2-1, with 12 positions matching TRBD1. The CDR3 extends over 16 amino acids. The germline V gene encodes CDR1 SGHAT and CDR2 FQNNGV. Trimming removed 4 bases from V and 9 bases from J; junction bases left unmatched: 10. The DNA for the CDR3 is TGTGCCAGCAGCTCGTTGACCGGGACAGGGGGCGTTGAGCAGTTCTTC. Translation: CASSSLTGTGGVEQFF.

The CDR3 region is CASRLVGGGAETQYF. CDR3 DNA: TGTGCCAGCAGGCTTGTTGGGGGGGGCGCGGAGACCCAGTACTTC. The V gene is TRBV27, the J gene TRBJ2-5, with a weak D call TRBD2 (7 bases). CDR3 length equals 15 residues. Germline V CDR1 and CDR2: MNHEY, SMNVEV (reference sequence). Trimming shortened V by 6 bases and J by 5 bases, and 19 bases separated the two germline ends.

This clone was recorded a few times. V gene TRBV30 combines with J gene TRBJ1-4; D is unresolved. The CDR3 runs 13 residues. V dropped 4 bases and J dropped 7 bases, with 13 bases sitting between them. Germline V gene data show CDR1 as GTSNPN and CDR2 as SVGIG (reference sequence). The CDR3 DNA reads TGTGCCTGGAAGGCGGCAGAACTTGAAAAACTGTTTTTT. The encoded protein is CAWKAAELEKLFF.

This clone was seen more than once but under ten times. The chain is built from TRBV10-3 and TRBJ2-7, with unresolved D. This CDR3 has 13 amino acids. The germline V gene has CDR1 ENHRY and CDR2 SYGVKD. V was cut by 4 bases and J by 2 bases, with 9 bases left in between. The CDR3: CAISGGPTYEQYV. In DNA form, the CDR3 reads TGTGCCATCAGTGGTGGTCCAACCTACGAGCAGTACGTC.

The sample holds a few counts of this clone. V gene TRBV7-2 combines with J gene TRBJ2-2; 10 positions match TRBD1. The V segment lost 3 bases and the J segment 5 bases; nucleotides outside the gene matches: 3. The CDR3 is made up of 15 amino acids. Germline values: CDR1 SGHTA, CDR2 FQGNSA. The CDR3 region has the DNA TGTGCCAGCAGCTTGCCGGGACAGGGGACCGGGGAGCTGTTTTTT. Its protein product is CASSLPGQGTGELFF.

The rearrangement links TRBV28 to TRBJ2-1, with 10 bases matching TRBD2. V shed 6 bases and J 6 bases; nucleotides not matched to a gene: 8. CDR3 size: 15 residues. Germline V gene data show CDR1 as MDHEN and CDR2 as SYDVKM. CDR3 in amino acids: CASSPTSGTLNEQFF. CDR3 sequence (DNA): TGTGCCAGCAGCCCAACTAGCGGGACTCTCAATGAGCAGTTCTTC.

CDR3 amino acids: CASSYGLALPYEQYF. The DNA of the CDR3 is TGTGCCAGCAGTTACGGGTTAGCCCTACCCTACGAGCAGTACTTC. The chain recombines TRBV6-5 with TRBJ2-7; D call uncertain. CDR1 is MNHEY, CDR2 SVGAGI, per germline. The CDR3 contains 15 residues. V shed 2 bases and J shed 2 bases, with 13 bases lying between them.

This clone turned up a few times. The chain employs TRBV30 and TRBJ1-3, with TRBD1 identical over 7 bases. CDR1 is GTSNPN, CDR2 SVGIG, per germline (reference sequence). J lost 4 bases, V lost 3 bases, and 9 bases had no gene match. This CDR3 has 15 residues. The CDR3 protein is CAWSQPGGRGNTIYF. The CDR3 DNA follows: TGTGCCTGGAGCCAGCCAGGGGGAAGAGGAAACACCATATATTTT. Filled out from reference TRBV30 and TRBJ1-3, the complete variable domain reads SQTIHQWPATLVQPVGSPLSLECTVEGTSNPNLYWYRQAAGRGLQLLFYSVGIGQISSEVPQNLSASRPQDRQFILSSKKLLLSDSGFYLCAWSQPGGRGNTIYFGEGSWLTVV.